A selection of T cell receptor beta chains follows, all from one sample in a study of T cells in Graves' hyperthyroidism and ophthalmopathy. TCRdb independently ran MiXCR on the multiplex PCR reads; one entry per CDR3 protein. Seen here are fewer than 450,000 distinct CDR3 sequences, roughly 15% observed once, and the top ten hold roughly 35%. What was sequenced was blood. These receptors were taken from a woman in her 30s with Graves' hyperthyroidism that later progressed to Graves' ophthalmopathy. Both conserved end residues are part of each CDR3. D genes are given only for firm matches. The size field is filled for only some rows; it gives once, few, many or a size class.

D gene: -
V gene: TRBV12-3/TRBV12-4
clone size: few
J gene: TRBJ2-7
CDR3 DNA: TGTGCCAGCAGTTTACGCGGGAAGCGGAATGAGCAGTACTTC
CDR3 protein: CASSLRGKRNEQYF

D gene: -
V gene: TRBV6-1
clone size: many
J gene: TRBJ2-7
CDR3 DNA: TGTGCCACCGGACCACACAGCGATCTAAACTACGAGCAGTACTTC
CDR3 protein: CATGPHSDLNYEQYF

D gene: TRBD2
V gene: TRBV28
clone size: -
J gene: TRBJ2-1
CDR3 DNA: TGTGCCAGTACAGGGACTAGCGGGAGGGGACATGAGCAGTTCTTC
CDR3 protein: CASTGTSGRGHEQFF

D gene: TRBD1
V gene: TRBV15
clone size: many
J gene: TRBJ1-3
CDR3 DNA: TGTGCCACCAGCAGAGGCGAGGGGGCGAGTGGAAACACCATATATTTT
CDR3 protein: CATSRGEGASGNTIYF

D gene: -
V gene: TRBV18
clone size: many
J gene: TRBJ1-1
CDR3 DNA: TGTGCCAGCTCACCACCGGCGAATGAAGCTTTCTTT
CDR3 protein: CASSPPANEAFF

D gene: TRBD2
V gene: TRBV2
clone size: few
J gene: TRBJ2-7
CDR3 DNA: TGTGCCACCAAAACCCGCGGGAGGTACGAGCAGTACTTC
CDR3 protein: CATKTRGRYEQYF

D gene: -
V gene: TRBV19
clone size: many
J gene: TRBJ2-5
CDR3 DNA: TGTGCCAGTAGTATTCGGGGGATGGGCTTCCAAGAGACCCAGTACTTC
CDR3 protein: CASSIRGMGFQETQYF

D gene: -
V gene: TRBV19
clone size: -
J gene: TRBJ2-1
CDR3 DNA: TGTGCCAGTAGTATGATGCGGGGTCTCGATGAGCAGTTCTTC
CDR3 protein: CASSMMRGLDEQFF

D gene: TRBD2
V gene: TRBV13
clone size: few
J gene: TRBJ2-7
CDR3 DNA: TGTGCCAGCAGCCCAGACGGACTAGCGGTCTCCTACGAGCAGTACTTC
CDR3 protein: CASSPDGLAVSYEQYF

D gene: TRBD1
V gene: TRBV7-9
clone size: few
J gene: TRBJ2-1
CDR3 DNA: TGTGCCAACCGGGACAGGGGGAGCAATGAGCAGTTCTTC
CDR3 protein: CANRDRGSNEQFF

D gene: -
V gene: TRBV18
clone size: many
J gene: TRBJ2-3
CDR3 DNA: TGTGCCAGCTCAATTCTCGGAGGGGCAGATACGCAGTATTTT
CDR3 protein: CASSILGGADTQYF

D gene: -
V gene: TRBV5-1
clone size: many
J gene: TRBJ2-2
CDR3 DNA: TGCGCCAGCAGCCCCGGGACCCCCACCGGGGAGCTGTTTTTT
CDR3 protein: CASSPGTPTGELFF

D gene: TRBD2
V gene: TRBV6-1
clone size: -
J gene: TRBJ2-3
CDR3 DNA: TGTGTCAGCAGTGATTTGGGGGGGAAGGCAGATACGCAGTATTTT
CDR3 protein: CVSSDLGGKADTQYF

D gene: -
V gene: TRBV30
clone size: many
J gene: TRBJ2-3
CDR3 DNA: TGTGCCTGGAGTACGATGAGTAGCACAGATACGCAGTATTTT
CDR3 protein: CAWSTMSSTDTQYF

D gene: TRBD1
V gene: TRBV6-1
clone size: many
J gene: TRBJ2-1
CDR3 DNA: TGTGCCAGCGGGACAGGGGCCGGCGGGTACAATGAGCAGTTCTTC
CDR3 protein: CASGTGAGGYNEQFF

D gene: -
V gene: TRBV7-9
clone size: -
J gene: TRBJ1-1
CDR3 DNA: TGTGCCAGCAGCTACGGGGGTCGCGGGTTCGGGGCTGAAGCTTTCTTT
CDR3 protein: CASSYGGRGFGAEAFF

D gene: TRBD1
V gene: TRBV7-9
clone size: -
J gene: TRBJ2-1
CDR3 DNA: TGTGCCAGCAGCTCCCCGGGACAGGGAGACAATGAGCAGTTCTTC
CDR3 protein: CASSSPGQGDNEQFF

D gene: -
V gene: TRBV13
clone size: many
J gene: TRBJ1-2
CDR3 DNA: TGTGCCAGCAGCTTAGTGTCCCTGGGGGGCATCTATGGCTACACCTTC
CDR3 protein: CASSLVSLGGIYGYTF

D gene: -
V gene: TRBV2
clone size: many
J gene: TRBJ2-3
CDR3 DNA: TGTGCCAGCAGTGAAACGGACAGCGAGGGGACAGATACGCAGTATTTT
CDR3 protein: CASSETDSEGTDTQYF

D gene: TRBD2
V gene: TRBV5-1
clone size: -
J gene: TRBJ2-2
CDR3 DNA: TGCGCCAGCAGCTTGACCCAAGCGGGAGGATACGCCGGGGAGCTGTTTTTT
CDR3 protein: CASSLTQAGGYAGELFF

D gene: -
V gene: TRBV19
clone size: many
J gene: TRBJ2-4
CDR3 DNA: TGTGCCAGTAGTATAGCGGGAGAAGCCAAAAACATTCAGTACTTC
CDR3 protein: CASSIAGEAKNIQYF

D gene: TRBD2
V gene: TRBV19
clone size: -
J gene: TRBJ2-1
CDR3 DNA: TGTGCCAGTAGTGAGGGGACTAGCGGGAAGAATGAGCAGTTCTTC
CDR3 protein: CASSEGTSGKNEQFF

D gene: -
V gene: TRBV5-4
clone size: few
J gene: TRBJ1-4
CDR3 DNA: TGTGCCAGCAGCCCAAGCCGTGCAACTAATGAAAAACTGTTTTTT
CDR3 protein: CASSPSRATNEKLFF

D gene: -
V gene: TRBV27
clone size: few
J gene: TRBJ2-2
CDR3 DNA: TGTGCCAGCAGTTTTCATGGAATTACAGGAGGGCACACCGGGGAGCTGTTTTTT
CDR3 protein: CASSFHGITGGHTGELFF

D gene: -
V gene: TRBV19
clone size: few
J gene: TRBJ1-1
CDR3 DNA: TGTGCCAGTAGTATTAACAGTAACACTGAAGCTTTCTTT
CDR3 protein: CASSINSNTEAFF

D gene: TRBD1
V gene: TRBV30
clone size: many
J gene: TRBJ1-1
CDR3 DNA: TGTGCCTGGAGTGGAACAGGGGCGAACACTGAAGCTTTCTTT
CDR3 protein: CAWSGTGANTEAFF

D gene: TRBD1
V gene: TRBV11-2
clone size: many
J gene: TRBJ2-3
CDR3 DNA: TGTGCCAGCAGCTTTGGGACAGGGGCAGATACGCAGTATTTT
CDR3 protein: CASSFGTGADTQYF

D gene: -
V gene: TRBV12-3/TRBV12-4
clone size: few
J gene: TRBJ1-1
CDR3 DNA: TGTGCCAGTCAGAGACAGCCAAACACTGAAGCTTTCTTT
CDR3 protein: CASQRQPNTEAFF

D gene: -
V gene: TRBV14
clone size: many
J gene: TRBJ1-1
CDR3 DNA: TGTGCCAGCAGTTTCAGGGGACGATACACTGAAGCTTTCTTT
CDR3 protein: CASSFRGRYTEAFF

D gene: -
V gene: TRBV4-1
clone size: many
J gene: TRBJ2-5
CDR3 DNA: TGCGCCAGCAGCCACGCATTAGCCCGGGACCGACAAGAGACCCAGTACTTC
CDR3 protein: CASSHALARDRQETQYF

D gene: -
V gene: TRBV27
clone size: many
J gene: TRBJ2-1
CDR3 DNA: TGTGCCAGCAGTCTACGAGGGGACCCCTACAATGAGCAGTTCTTC
CDR3 protein: CASSLRGDPYNEQFF

D gene: -
V gene: TRBV29-1
clone size: -
J gene: TRBJ2-1
CDR3 DNA: TGCAGCGTGTCTAGCATCAATGAGCAGTTCTTC
CDR3 protein: CSVSSINEQFF

D gene: -
V gene: TRBV2
clone size: many
J gene: TRBJ2-5
CDR3 DNA: TGTGCCAGCAGCTCACCAATCACCTTCGGCAAAGAGACCCAGTACTTC
CDR3 protein: CASSSPITFGKETQYF

D gene: TRBD2
V gene: TRBV12-3/TRBV12-4
clone size: -
J gene: TRBJ2-5
CDR3 DNA: TGTGCCAGCAGTTTGCTGGCGGGAGTTTATTACTTC
CDR3 protein: CASSLLAGVYYF